This T cell receptor (beta chain) appears in the sequencing data of a study of blood T cell repertoires in COVID-19. Across the whole study: Samples of COVID-19 (acute and convalescent) were obtained from the United States, Italy and Spain.

Authors' analysis steps: Amplification of reference gene primers was used by the study to estimate nucleated cell counts. Clones were sequenced by immunoSEQ multiplex PCR, and TCRdb holds only the in-frame ones, with some missing. The DNA was the basis for D and trimming; V, J and clone size are from that table. The table shows 200,000 to 250,000 clones, with 87% occurring only once. Per the germline V gene, CDR1 is SGHTA and CDR2 is FQGTGA. This CDR3 is built from 13 residues. Trimming removed 4 bases from V and 4 bases from J, with 7 bases in between. Sequencing used peripheral blood. This sequence originates from a man between 60 and 75 years old who had recovered from COVID-19. The chain has TRBV7-3 and TRBJ1-4; no clear D. CDR3 protein: CASSSQLNEKLFF. The CDR3 DNA follows: TGTGCCAGCAGCTCACAGCTTAATGAAAAACTGTTTTTT.